The 3 T cell receptor beta chains in this list originate from one sample, sequenced in a study of sequential checkpoint blockade in melanoma. Treatment specified: randomized to nivolumab then ipilimumab (arm A) or the reverse (arm B). TCRdb keeps only in-frame clones here, not all; method: immunoSEQ multiplex PCR. The table includes about 3,200 clones, about a fifth detected once. The specimen was tumor tissue (inferred from file names), collected from a patient given nivolumab and ipilimumab in sequence. The origin of the receptors is a human donor with melanoma.

The DNA of the CDR3 is TGCGCCAGCGGTAGCGGGGGGGGAGATACGCAGTATTTT. It yields the protein CASGSGGGDTQYF. The chain links TRBV10-2 to TRBJ2-3; 11 bases map to TRBD2. Germline-derived CDR1 and CDR2 are WSHSY and SAAADI. The CDR3 extends over 13 amino acids. V lost 8 bases and J lost 5; bases outside the gene matches: 3.

This chain uses TRBV5-1 with TRBJ1-2, with D tentatively TRBD1 (6 bases). Trimming pared 3 bases from V and 4 bases from J, leaving 13 bases between. The germline gives CDR1 SGHRS, CDR2 YFSETQ. This CDR3 has 14 amino acids. CDR3 in amino acids: CASSSEGGGYGYTF. DNA of the CDR3: TGCGCCAGCAGCTCAGAAGGAGGGGGCTATGGCTACACCTTC.

The chain is built from TRBV5-1 and TRBJ2-2; D is unresolved. CDR1 and CDR2 (germline): SGHRS, YFSETQ. This CDR3 contains 14 residues. Trimming removed 2 bases at V and 2 bases at J, with 7 bases between. As DNA, the CDR3 is TGCGCCAGCAGCTTCGGCGATAACACCGGGGAGCTGTTTTTT. This translates into CASSFGDNTGELFF.